The 2 T cell receptor beta chains presented below share a single source sample, sequenced in a study of shared clonotypes between healthy human individuals. Assay used: immunoSEQ multiplex PCR; TCRdb lists only in-frame clones, some missing. The sample contains approximately 2.5 million clones, under 95% of which appear only once. The specimen was naive CD4+ T cells from PBMCs. Subset given: CD45RA+ positively selected. All receptors derive from a man aged 18 to 35 in good health. Some clones in this sample may be carry-over from other donors' samples.

In regard to this clone: This CDR3 is also generated by other DNA sequences in the sample. The chain is built from TRBV5-6 and TRBJ2-7; 8 bases map to TRBD2. The length of the CDR3 is 15 residues. Germline V gene data show CDR1 as SGHDT and CDR2 as YYEEEE. Trimming took 1 base from V and 2 from J; bases not matched to a gene: 5. As DNA, the CDR3 is TGTGCCAGCAGCTTGCTGGGTAGCGGGACCTACGAGCAGTACTTC. Encoded protein: CASSLLGSGTYEQYF.

The chain uses TRBV7-8 and TRBJ2-7; 7 bases align to TRBD1. Germline CDR1 SGHVS, CDR2 FQNEAQ. This CDR3 has 14 amino acids. The V segment lost 5 bases and the J segment 0 bases; nucleotides outside the gene matches: 4. Here the CDR3 reads CASSRSGGSYEQYF. CDR3 sequence (DNA): TGTGCCAGCAGCCGCTCAGGGGGCTCCTACGAGCAGTACTTC. The whole variable domain, remainder taken from reference TRBV7-8 and TRBJ2-7, is GAGVSQSPRYKVAKRGQDVALRCDPISGHVSLFWYQQALGQGPEFLTYFQNEAQLDKSGLPSDRFFAERPEGSVSTLKIQRTQQEDSAVYLCASSRSGGSYEQYFGPGTRLTVT.